Listed here are 17 T cell receptor beta chains from one sample, sequenced in a study of T cell changes during pregnancy in multiple sclerosis. Profiling relied on immunoSEQ multiplex PCR, and the TCRdb table lists in-frame clones only, not all of them. The table has 20,000 to 25,000 clones, about 91% seen once. The sample here was CD4+ T cells from peripheral blood mononuclear cells, taken in the third trimester of pregnancy. The receptors derive from a female donor with multiple sclerosis, enrolled in a pregnancy study.

The rearrangement joins TRBV28 to TRBJ1-1; 9 nucleotides align to TRBD1. In germline, CDR1 is MDHEN, CDR2 SYDVKM. V dropped 3 bases and J dropped 6; count of bases not matched to a gene: 8. The CDR3 runs 15 residues. CDR3 sequence (DNA): TGTGCCAGCAGTTTTAGGGACAGGGAGTCACCTGAAGCTTTCTTT. Amino acids: CASSFRDRESPEAFF.

This clone is a singleton in its sample. The rearrangement uses TRBV4-1 and TRBJ2-5; 8 bases align to TRBD2. The J segment lost 7 bases and the V segment lost 0 bases, leaving 4 bases of the junction unmatched. Germline loops: CDR1 MGHRA, CDR2 YSYEKL. This CDR3 contains 14 residues. CDR3 nucleotide sequence: TGCGCCAGCAGCCAAGATCGGGGACTAGGGACCCAGTACTTC. Translated: CASSQDRGLGTQYF.

The CDR3 region is CASSLGRNYGYTF. CDR3 nucleotides: TGTGCCAGCAGCTTAGGCAGGAACTATGGCTACACCTTC. The V and J genes are TRBV7-2 and TRBJ1-2; no clear D. The CDR3 loop spans 13 amino acids. CDR1 SGHTA and CDR2 FQGNSA come from the germline V gene. V was clipped by 1 base and J by 2 bases, with 5 bases between them.

This clone appeared once. J is TRBJ2-7 and V is TRBV27, with 7 bases matching TRBD2. The ends lost 2 bases at V and 6 bases at J; junction bases unmatched: 13. Germline assignment: CDR1 MNHEY and CDR2 SMNVEV (reference sequence). The CDR3 covers 16 residues. CDR3 coding DNA: TGTGCCAGCAGTTTAGCAGCCGTCGGGGGGTGGGTCGAGCAGTACTTC. Translated: CASSLAAVGGWVEQYF.

The J gene is TRBJ1-3, the V gene TRBV6-5, with D hard to call. CDR3 length: 15 amino acids. Trimming shortened V by 8 bases and J by 4 bases, and 18 bases separated the two germline ends. CDR1 is MNHEY and CDR2 is SVGAGI in the germline V gene. CDR3 DNA sequence: TGTGCCAGCCGTTCCACTCTGAGGAACGGAAACACCATATATTTT. This sequence encodes CASRSTLRNGNTIYF.

The genes are TRBV18 and TRBJ1-5; 9 nucleotides agree with TRBD1. Germline assignment: CDR1 KGHSH and CDR2 LQKENI. Trimming at V came to 1 base and at J to 6 bases, leaving 4 bases not matched to a gene. This CDR3 contains 15 residues. CDR3 bases: TGTGCCAGCTCACCACGACAGGGGGGGCGTCAGCCCCAGCATTTT. Protein sequence: CASSPRQGGRQPQHF.

Details on this clone: The same CDR3 arises from other DNA sequences in this sample as well. This chain links TRBV9 with TRBJ2-7, with TRBD1 as a possible D gene (6 bases). Between the trimmed V and J ends, which lost 8 bases and 0 bases, there was a span of 18 bases. Germline V gene data show CDR1 as SGDLS and CDR2 as YYNGEE. The CDR3 is 15 amino acids. CDR3 in amino acids: CASSLRDTGSYEQYF. Here the CDR3 DNA reads TGTGCCAGTAGCCTACGGGACACCGGCTCCTACGAGCAGTACTTC.

The chain combines TRBV6-5 with TRBJ1-2; possible D gene TRBD1, 5 bases. Trimming cost V 6 bases and J 9 bases, with 11 bases left between them. CDR3 length equals 11 residues. Looked up from germline, CDR1 is MNHEY and CDR2 is SVGAGI. The CDR3 DNA follows: TGTGCCAGCAGCCCGGGGGGAAGCTACACCTTC. It codes for CASSPGGSYTF.

The chain links TRBV27 to TRBJ1-5, with 10 bases that match TRBD1. In germline, CDR1 is MNHEY, CDR2 SMNVEV (reference sequence). J was trimmed by 7 bases and V by 2 bases; bases with no gene match: 5. The CDR3 totals 15 residues. The CDR3: CASSLTGQGRQPQHF. Here the CDR3 DNA reads TGTGCCAGCAGTTTAACGGGACAGGGGAGACAGCCCCAGCATTTT.

The gene calls are TRBV11-2 and TRBJ2-5; 11 bases fit TRBD1. Germline V gene data show CDR1 as SGHAT and CDR2 as FQNNGV. Trimming removed 1 base from V and 7 bases from J; junction bases left unmatched: 5. This CDR3 spans 15 amino acids. The CDR3 reads CASSLVRGQGGTQYF. For the CDR3, the DNA is TGTGCCAGCAGCTTAGTGAGGGGACAGGGGGGGACCCAGTACTTC.

The rearrangement links TRBV7-2 to TRBJ2-1, with D unresolved. This CDR3 region has 13 residues. Germline lookup yields CDR1 SGHTA and CDR2 FQGNSA. The V end was cut by 2 bases, the J end by 9 bases, with 11 bases between. The CDR3 region has the DNA TGTGCCAGCAGCTTAAGCTCTTATCTTGAGCAGTTCTTC. It translates to CASSLSSYLEQFF.

CDR3 DNA: TGTGCCTGGACCTTCTCGGGAACAAAGTTCTTC. It is translated as CAWTFSGTKFF. V is TRBV30 and J is TRBJ2-1; maybe TRBD2 (5 bases). The CDR3 spans 11 residues. Trimming left V 4 bases short and J 14 bases short, with 15 bases between. The germline gives CDR1 GTSNPN, CDR2 SVGIG (reference sequence).

The chain couples TRBV13 to TRBJ2-2; 8 nucleotides match TRBD1. CDR1 and CDR2 from the germline V gene are PRHDT and FYEKMQ (reference sequence). CDR3 length equals 14 residues. Unmatched junction bases numbered 10, after V lost 5 bases and J lost 11 bases. The CDR3: CASSPDRGPFELFF. CDR3 nucleotide sequence: TGTGCCAGCAGCCCAGACAGGGGCCCCTTCGAGCTGTTTTTT.

V gene TRBV9 combines with J gene TRBJ2-3; 9 nucleotides line up with TRBD2. The CDR3 has 16 amino acids. From germline, CDR1 is SGDLS and CDR2 YYNGEE. Trimming took 2 bases from V and 3 from J; bases not matched to a gene: 7. Here the CDR3 DNA reads TGTGCCAGCAGCGTGACAGCGGGGGGATGGACAGATACGCAGTATTTT. Encoded protein: CASSVTAGGWTDTQYF.

V gene TRBV2 combines with J gene TRBJ2-1, with D maybe TRBD1 (6 bases). CDR1 SNHLY and CDR2 FYNNEI come from the germline V gene. The CDR3 extends over 12 amino acids. V shed 4 bases and J shed 9 bases, with 10 bases lying between them. CDR3: CASSVQGSEQFF. The CDR3 DNA reads TGTGCCAGCAGTGTACAGGGAAGTGAGCAGTTCTTC.

V and J are TRBV11-3 and TRBJ2-7, with a tentative D call TRBD1 (6 bases). Trimming removed 5 bases from V and 6 bases from J, with 14 bases in between. The CDR3 runs 13 residues. The germline V gene has CDR1 SGHNT and CDR2 YENEEA. The CDR3 sequence: CASSRNRAGEQYF. The CDR3, as DNA: TGTGCCAGCAGCCGCAACAGGGCCGGCGAGCAGTACTTC.

The genes are TRBV28 and TRBJ2-7; TRBD1 matches at 7 bases. Germline loops: CDR1 MDHEN, CDR2 SYDVKM. CDR3 length: 13 amino acids. V dropped 5 bases and J dropped 3; count of bases not matched to a gene: 4. CDR3 residues: CASSPQGVYEQYF. The CDR3 DNA sequence: TGTGCCAGCAGTCCCCAGGGGGTCTACGAGCAGTACTTC. The full variable domain, its missing parts supplied by reference TRBV28 and TRBJ2-7, is DVKVTQSSRYLVKRTGEKVFLECVQDMDHENMFWYRQDPGLGLRLIYFSYDVKMKEKGDIPEGYSVSREKKERFSLILESASTNQTSMYLCASSPQGVYEQYFGPGTRLTVT.